This T cell receptor beta chain stems from a study of Graves' ophthalmopathy and Graves' hyperthyroidism. Whole-study findings and limits: Cross-validated, the 13-signature model showed 87.88%/81.08% sensitivity/specificity, and 80%/75% in the test set.

With regard to this clonotype: Antigen unknown.

Patients were diagnosed from clinical symptoms, serum thyroxine, TRAb, thyroid ultrasound and orbital computed tomography. Losses at the gene ends were 1 base for V and 3 bases for J; bases not matched to a gene: 7. This CDR3 region has 16 residues. Amplifying from RNA transcripts, the study obtained TCR beta CDR3 regions. Second-round multiplex PCR followed a first-round RT-PCR using HTBI primers. TCRdb independently ran MiXCR on the multiplex PCR reads; one entry per CDR3 protein. The table includes over a million distinct CDR3 sequences, about 35% detected once. The receptor was derived from an adult man with Graves' hyperthyroidism. The specimen sequenced was peripheral blood or thyroid tissue (not recorded which). The chain couples TRBV12-3 or TRBV12-4 to TRBJ2-7; TRBD2 aligns across 9 bases. CDR3 sequence (DNA): TGTGCCAGCAGTTTAGAACGCGGGAGGGCACACTACGAGCAGTACTTC. Translated: CASSLERGRAHYEQYF.